The following is a TCR beta chain sequence with its context. The specificity of this receptor is unknown. The record has no base qualities; no much larger clone is one base away. Using the deep immunoSEQ assay, multiplex PCR amplified TCR CDR3 regions from genomic DNA. Genomic DNA extracted from each cell subset was distributed evenly over all wells of several immunoSEQ 96-well plates, and each plate served as one replicate. For sorted subsets, 150 to 200 ng genomic DNA, equal to 25,000 to 35,000 T cell genomes, was loaded into each replicate PCR. Purified libraries were measured with a Qubit 3.0 fluorometer, size-checked on a Bioanalyzer 2100, and measured again with the KAPA Library Quantification kit. Every immunoSEQ 96-well plate was sequenced on a dedicated single-read 150-cycle Illumina NextSeq 550 flow cell. On the study's bioinformatics: Because the immunoSEQ output included only junctional sequences and no quality scores, the filtering could not be the same as the filtering used for full-length reads. Sequences were annotated with PyIR, a Python wrapper for IgBLAST v1.9, using IMGT germline references to assign V/J genes and CDR3. Reads were filtered out if the reads had weak V/J assignments (E-value above 1e-6), no CDR3, stop codons, out-of-frame junctions, or ambiguous translated residues. A V3J clonotype was defined by an identical inferred V gene, J gene, and CDR3 amino acid sequence. Percentage overlap between repertoires was calculated by dividing the number of shared unique clonotypes by the size of the smaller repertoire. Repertoire richness was assessed with RTK rarefaction, the Chao1 estimator, and Recon v2.1 estimates of unobserved clonotypes. Generation probabilities were computed with OLGA for all TCRbeta clonotypes obtained by the gDNA method from several donors. TCRdb holds this immuneACCESS table with in-frame rearrangements only. Some clones are missing; in checked studies, unresolved V genes explain under half, and the rest has no known cause. The DNA gave D and trimming, while V, J and clone size come from that table. The sample table records about 95,000 clones; roughly two thirds of these occur just once. Around 41% of the sample rests with the top ten.

The data were taken from a study of shared clonotypes between healthy human individuals (TCRdb year 2020). Some background on the complete study: A couple of women and a few men aged 18 to 49 years were included in the cohort. For each donor, CD4 naive and CD4 memory were each given three plates, CD8 naive was given two plates, and CD8 memory was given one plate. To estimate repertoire size and how much clonotypes are shared between individuals, the study performed deep sequencing of blood TCR repertoires from roughly five healthy adults. To increase sequencing depth and limit assay-specific biases, TCR repertoire library preparation and sequencing were carried out by different laboratories using diverse techniques. Each donor's leukapheresis produced roughly between roughly 0.85 and 10 billion PBMCs. Overall study outcomes, separate from this receptor: The small number of donors limited the genetic and exposure-history diversity represented. Sampling was restricted to blood, and TCR repertoires in tissues likely differ from the TCR repertoires found in blood. Based on pairwise subsampling, the degree of clonotype sharing among donors was expected to be affected by sequencing depth. Higher generation probabilities were observed for clonotypes shared by all four sorted-subset donors than for non-shared clonotypes. Naive subsets generally had larger estimated clonotype richness than memory subsets. Sharing across a few donors was observed for around 5% of naive CD4, 3.5% of naive CD8, roughly 2.3% of memory CD4, and about 0.39% of memory CD8 clonotypes. Incomplete sequencing was indicated by rarefaction of sorted-subset datasets, despite the large sequencing depth.

Ends trimmed: V by 6 bases, J by 3 bases; bases unmatched to a gene: 10. The cysteine opens and the phenylalanine closes a CDR3 of 16 amino acids. Solely the CDR3 DNA is kept, with 48 bases framed from the first base. CDR1 and CDR2 are drawn from the germline V gene: MDHEN, SYDVKM. Healthy HIV-negative adults with no recently reported acute infections or vaccinations were included as donors. Every donor was a Caucasian adult living in Nashville, Tennessee, USA. The CD8 memory samples were a combination of magnetically selected CD45RO+ cells and CCR7-negative CD45RA+ effector memory (TemRA) cells. Blood was collected by leukapheresis, and PBMCs were isolated by Ficoll-Histopaque density gradient centrifugation and then cryopreserved in liquid nitrogen vapor phase. Purity and quantity of every magnetically sorted T cell population were checked by analytical flow cytometry. Genomic DNA was isolated from every sorted fraction and measured by UV absorbance on a Nanodrop 2000c.

This TCR was sampled from a man aged 25-45 years in good health. The sequence links TRBV28 to TRBJ2-1; 8 central bases correspond to TRBD1. The material sequenced was memory CD8+ T cells sorted from blood. The sample's cell subset or site, from its label and the paper: CD45RO+ cells pooled with CCR7-negative TemRA cells. Here the CDR3 is given as CASSSLGTGLYNEQFF. The nucleotides are TGTGCCAGCAGCTCTCTAGGGACAGGCCTCTACAATGAGCAGTTCTTC.